The 21 T cell receptor beta chains below were found in one sample sequenced in a study of T cells in women clearing cervical HPV infection. Sequenced by immunoSEQ multiplex PCR; TCRdb stores in-frame clones only, minus some. This repertoire includes about 35,000 clones. The material sequenced was blood buffy coat. Source of these receptors: a woman between 18 and 70 years old with a cervical HPV16 infection that either progressed to CIN3+ or cleared (not recorded which).

About this clone: The DNA ends 3 residues before the CDR3 does, and the rest of the CDR3 is filled in from the germline J gene. The chain combines TRBV11-1 with TRBJ2-5, with D possibly TRBD1 on 6 matching bases. Deletions cut 5 bases from V and 0 bases from J, with 13 bases between. Germline-derived CDR1 and CDR2 are SGHAT and FQDESV (reference sequence). The CDR3 totals 15 residues. The sequenced part of the CDR3 DNA is TGTGCCAGCAGCCTATGGGGACACAACCAAGAGACC. This sequence encodes CASSLWGHNQET. The CDR3 as a whole reads CASSLWGHNQETQYF.

As for this clone: The junction departs from germline at one end; a sequencing error may be responsible. The CDR3 goes on 3 residues after the read ends, and that part is filled in from the germline J gene. The rearrangement uses TRBV2 and TRBJ1-1; D gene uncertain. This CDR3 is built from 12 residues. Germline V gene sequence: CDR1 SNHLY, CDR2 FYNNEI. CDR3 region: CASKLHPTVAFF. The part of the CDR3 DNA that was read is TGTGCCAGCAAACTTCATCCCACTGTA.

As regards this clone: The read is 3 residues too short to cover the CDR3 end, so that end is filled in from the germline J gene. The V gene is TRBV7-2, the J gene TRBJ1-2, with unresolved D. The germline CDR1 and CDR2 sequences are SGHTA and FQGNSA. The CDR3 covers 11 residues. The CDR3 here is CASSRNYDYTF. The CDR3 DNA, read in part, is TGTGCCAGCAGCAGAAACTACGAC. Variable domain in full (rest from reference TRBV7-2 and TRBJ1-2): GAGVSQSPSNKVTEKGKDVELRCDPISGHTALYWYRQSLGQGLEFLIYFQGNSAPDKSGLPSDRFSAERTGGSVSTLTIQRTQQEDSAVYLCASSRNYDYTFGSGTRLTVV.

Note on this clone: From the germline J gene comes the end of the CDR3, since the read stops 3 residues before it. The chain links TRBV5-6 to TRBJ2-7, with a tentative D call TRBD2 (6 bases). The germline gives CDR1 SGHDT, CDR2 YYEEEE. Trimming stripped 4 bases from V and 5 bases from J, with 16 bases between. This CDR3 contains 14 residues. The covered CDR3 bases are TGTGCCAGCAGCCACTCGACTAGTCTCGACGAG. It yields the protein CASSHSTSLDE. The complete CDR3 protein is CASSHSTSLDEQYF.

With regard to this clone: The CDR3 goes on 3 residues after the read ends, and that part is filled in from the germline J gene. This chain uses TRBV11-2 with TRBJ2-2, with 12 bases fitting TRBD1. The length of the CDR3 is 15 residues. Germline-derived CDR1 and CDR2 are SGHAT and FQNNGV. The CDR3 loop reads CASSKGTGGIEKLFF. CDR3 DNA (partial): TGTGCCAGCAGCAAGGGGACAGGGGGCATTGAAAAG. The full variable domain, its missing parts supplied by reference TRBV11-2 and TRBJ2-2, is EAGVAQSPRYKIIEKRQSVAFWCNPISGHATLYWYQQILGQGPKLLIQFQNNGVVDDSQLPKDRFSAERLKGVDSTLKIQPAKLEDSAVYLCASSKGTGGIEKLFFGEGSRLTVL.

With respect to this clone: The read finishes 3 residues shy of the CDR3 end, and the germline J gene is used to complete it. The V gene is TRBV5-5, the J gene TRBJ1-6, with 10 bases fitting TRBD1. The V and J ends lost 4 bases and 9 bases, in that order; junction bases with no gene match: 1. Germline values: CDR1 SGHKS, CDR2 YYEKEE (reference sequence). CDR3 size: 13 residues. CDR3 DNA (partial): TGTGCCAGCAGCCGGGACAGGGGTTCACCC. Its protein product is CASSRDRGSP. The full CDR3 reads CASSRDRGSPLHF.

The CDR3 reads CASSDRGEADTQYF. The sequenced CDR3 bases are TGTGCCAGCAGCGACCGCGGGGAGGCAGATACG. V gene TRBV6-2 or TRBV6-3 combines with J gene TRBJ2-3; maybe TRBD2 (6 bases). The sequenced fragment ends 3 residues before the CDR3 boundary, so the rest is inferred from the germline J gene. V was clipped by 6 bases and J by 4 bases, with 14 bases between them. Looked up from germline, CDR1 is MNHEY and CDR2 is SVGEGT. The CDR3 contains 14 residues.

Concerning this clone itself: The read terminates 3 residues before the CDR3 end, so the remaining end is supplied by the germline J gene. Distinct nucleotide sequences in the sample also encode this CDR3. The rearrangement joins TRBV2 to TRBJ1-3; D may be TRBD1 (5 bases). The CDR3 is made up of 15 amino acids. Germline V gives CDR1 SNHLY, CDR2 FYNNEI. Trimming stripped 3 bases from V and 0 bases from J, with 9 bases between. This CDR3 reads CASSEDILSGNTIYF. Partial CDR3 DNA: TGTGCCAGCAGTGAGGACATCCTCTCTGGAAACACC.

As for this clone: Read coverage stops 3 residues before the CDR3 terminus; the germline J gene supplies the remainder. V usage is TRBV18 and J usage is TRBJ1-2, with a weak D call TRBD1 (5 bases). The germline V gene encodes CDR1 KGHSH and CDR2 LQKENI. The CDR3 totals 16 residues. The CDR3 sequence is CASSPKSGGSTDTYTF. The covered CDR3 bases are TGTGCCAGCTCACCAAAAAGCGGGGGGAGCACAGATACC.

In regard to this clone: Read coverage stops 3 residues before the CDR3 terminus; the germline J gene supplies the remainder. This chain links TRBV7-2 with TRBJ2-5; tentative D call: TRBD2 (7 bases). Germline V lookup: CDR1 SGHTA, CDR2 FQGNSA. V lost 7 bases and J lost 5, with 17 bases in between. This CDR3 spans 14 amino acids. The CDR3 bases that were read are TGTGCCAGCAATTGGGGGGGGGCAGAGGAGACC. It codes for CASNWGGAEET. The CDR3, in full, reads CASNWGGAEETQYF.

For this clone: The CDR3 goes on 3 residues after the read ends, and that part is filled in from the germline J gene. V and J are TRBV20-1 and TRBJ1-5; D is unclear. This CDR3 has 17 residues. Germline CDR1 reads DFQATT; CDR2 reads SNEGSKA (reference sequence). V gave up 3 bases and J gave up 0 bases, with 18 bases separating them. The CDR3 DNA, read in part, is TGCAGTGCTAGTACCCCCGATAGCTCCTATAGCAATCAGCCC. Residues: CSASTPDSSYSNQP. The full CDR3 sequence reads CSASTPDSSYSNQPQHF.

Details on this clone: Read data end 3 residues before the CDR3 end; the end is taken from the germline J gene. This sequence joins TRBV6-4 and TRBJ1-2, with D tentatively TRBD1 (5 bases). CDR1 is MRHNA and CDR2 is SNTAGT in the germline V gene. The CDR3 is made up of 14 amino acids. The CDR3 sequence is CASKGTSDTDTYTF. The CDR3 DNA, read in part, is TGTGCCAGCAAGGGGACTAGCGACACAGATACC.

A remark on this clone: Read coverage stops 3 residues before the CDR3 terminus; the germline J gene supplies the remainder. The rearrangement joins TRBV20-1 to TRBJ2-3; D might be TRBD2 (6 bases). Germline lookup yields CDR1 DFQATT and CDR2 SNEGSKA (reference sequence). CDR3 length: 13 amino acids. Deletions cut 8 bases from V and 2 bases from J, with 14 bases between. CDR3 protein: CSTGDSFTDTQYF. The sequenced CDR3 bases are TGCAGTACGGGGGACTCCTTCACAGATACG.

As to this clone: The sequence runs out 3 residues before the end of the CDR3; the remainder is reconstructed from the germline J gene. The V and J genes are TRBV30 and TRBJ1-1; D possibly corresponds to TRBD1 (6 bases). With 4 bases removed from V and 4 bases from J, the gap between germline ends came to 13 bases. This CDR3 is 13 amino acids long. CDR1 GTSNPN and CDR2 SVGIG come from the germline V gene (reference sequence). The CDR3 loop reads CAWTGQPGTEAFF. CDR3 DNA, as far as it was read: TGTGCCTGGACCGGACAGCCAGGCACTGAA.

Worth noting for this clone: With the read ending 3 residues before the CDR3 end, the germline J gene is used to fill in that end. This chain joins TRBV10-2 and TRBJ1-2; D may be TRBD1 (6 bases). This CDR3 has 13 residues. With 6 bases removed from V and 7 bases from J, the gap between germline ends came to 15 bases. Germline V gives CDR1 WSHSY, CDR2 SAAADI. The DNA read from the CDR3 is TGCGCCAGCAGCCAACAGGGCCAGGGTGGC. It is translated as CASSQQGQGG. The entire CDR3 reads CASSQQGQGGYTF.

Concerning this clone: The read is 3 residues too short to cover the CDR3 end, so that end is filled in from the germline J gene. This chain connects TRBV6-4 to TRBJ2-7, with a tentative D call TRBD1 (6 bases). The germline V gene encodes CDR1 MRHNA and CDR2 SNTAGT. There are 17 residues in the CDR3. The V end was cut by 0 bases, the J end by 4 bases, with 19 bases between. CDR3 in amino acids: CASSDSPPTTGRYEQYF. CDR3 DNA, as far as it was read: TGTGCCAGCAGTGACTCCCCCCCCACCACAGGGCGGTACGAG.

A word on this clone: The read comes to an end 3 residues before the CDR3 does, leaving the germline J gene to fill in the end. The sample contains more than one DNA sequence encoding this CDR3. The rearrangement uses TRBV13 and TRBJ1-3; perhaps TRBD1 as D (5 bases). Germline values: CDR1 PRHDT, CDR2 FYEKMQ (reference sequence). V lost 5 bases, J lost 0 bases, and 11 bases lay in between. The CDR3 is made up of 15 amino acids. The part of the CDR3 DNA that was read is TGTGCCAGCAGCCAAGACAGCTACTCTGGAAACACC. Protein: CASSQDSYSGNT. The entire CDR3 protein is CASSQDSYSGNTIYF. The complete variable domain, with remaining parts taken from reference TRBV13 and TRBJ1-3, reads AAGVIQSPRHLIKEKRETATLKCYPIPRHDTVYWYQQGPGQDPQFLISFYEKMQSDKGSIPDRFSAQQFSDYHSELNMSSLELGDSALYFCASSQDSYSGNTIYFGEGSWLTVV.

In the case of this clone: The CDR3 end lies 3 residues beyond the end of the read and is filled in from the germline J gene. The gene calls are TRBV20-1 and TRBJ2-1; D may be TRBD2 (5 bases). The CDR3 runs 15 residues. V shed 0 bases and J shed 3 bases, with 12 bases lying between them. Germline CDR1 is DFQATT and CDR2 is SNEGSKA (reference sequence). The CDR3 sequence is CSAREIDYNYNEQFF. The sequenced CDR3 bases are TGCAGTGCTAGAGAGATAGACTACAACTACAATGAG.

Worth noting for this clone: Coverage ceases 3 residues before the CDR3 finishes, and the germline J gene fills in the end. V and J are TRBV7-9 and TRBJ1-2, with 8 bases fitting TRBD1. The CDR3 has 15 residues. Germline V gene sequence: CDR1 SEHNR, CDR2 FQNEAQ (reference sequence). The CDR3 sequence: CASSLSRGPGGDYTF. The part of the CDR3 DNA that was read is TGTGCCAGCAGCTTAAGCAGGGGGCCGGGGGGCGAC. Full variable domain (rest looked up from reference TRBV7-9 and TRBJ1-2): DTGVSQNPRHKITKRGQNVTFRCDPISEHNRLYWYRQTLGQGPEFLTYFQNEAQLEKSRLLSDRFSAERPKGSFSTLEIQRTEQGDSAMYLCASSLSRGPGGDYTFGSGTRLTVV.

For this clone: At one of its ends the junction is not consistent with the germline gene, which may arise from a read error. The read is 3 residues too short to cover the CDR3 end, so that end is filled in from the germline J gene. This same CDR3 is encoded by further DNA sequences in the sample. The chain carries TRBV10-1 and TRBJ1-5; D may be TRBD1 (5 bases). CDR1 and CDR2 (germline): WNHNN, SYGVQD (reference sequence). This CDR3 region has 13 residues. The CDR3 bases that were read are TGCGCCAGCAGCGAGTCAGGGAATCAGCCC. Amino acid sequence: CASSESGNQP. The whole CDR3 protein reads CASSESGNQPQHF.

A word on this clone: The sequenced fragment ends 3 residues before the CDR3 boundary, so the rest is inferred from the germline J gene. The chain joins TRBV10-3 to TRBJ1-6; D is possibly TRBD1 (5 bases). The CDR3 contains 12 residues. V lost 7 bases to trimming and J lost 8 bases, with 9 bases between them. Germline V gene data show CDR1 as ENHRY and CDR2 as SYGVKD. The CDR3 DNA, read in part, is TGTGCCATCAAGTCGGGGGATTCACCC. It encodes CAIKSGDSP. The full CDR3 reads CAIKSGDSPLHF.